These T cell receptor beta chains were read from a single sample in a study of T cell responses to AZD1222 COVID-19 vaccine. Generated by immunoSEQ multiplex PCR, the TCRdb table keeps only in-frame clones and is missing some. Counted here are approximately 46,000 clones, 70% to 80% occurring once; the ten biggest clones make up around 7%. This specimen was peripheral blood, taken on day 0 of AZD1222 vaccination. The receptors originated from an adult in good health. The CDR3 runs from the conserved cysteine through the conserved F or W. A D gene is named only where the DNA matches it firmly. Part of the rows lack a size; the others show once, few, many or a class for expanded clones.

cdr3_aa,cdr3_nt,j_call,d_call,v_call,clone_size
CASSLRLTGEVLNSPLHF,TGTGCCAGCAGTCTCAGGTTGACAGGGGAGGTACTTAATTCACCCCTCCACTTT,TRBJ1-6,TRBD1,TRBV27,NA
CASGLGAGVNTEAFF,TGTGCTAGTGGTTTGGGCGCGGGCGTGAACACTGAAGCTTTCTTT,TRBJ1-1,NA,TRBV12-5,NA
CASSLDGIVQHF,TGTGCCAGCAGCTTAGACGGGATCGTCCAGCATTTT,TRBJ1-5,NA,TRBV7-2,NA
CASSEFQGARNSPLHF,TGCGCCAGCAGTGAGTTTCAGGGGGCTCGGAATTCACCCCTCCACTTT,TRBJ1-6,TRBD1,TRBV10-2,NA
CASSLGRANMNTEAFF,TGCGCCAGCAGCCTAGGACGCGCGAACATGAACACTGAAGCTTTCTTT,TRBJ1-1,NA,TRBV5-1,NA
CASGLGPGYGYTF,TGTGCCAGTGGCTTGGGGCCGGGGTATGGCTACACCTTC,TRBJ1-2,NA,TRBV19,NA
CASSLMGRASSTGELFF,TGTGCCAGCAGCTTGATGGGGAGGGCTAGCTCCACCGGGGAGCTGTTTTTT,TRBJ2-2,TRBD2,TRBV5-4,NA
CASSTPGGLAGELFF,TGTGCCAGTTCAACCCCGGGGGGCCTTGCCGGGGAGCTGTTTTTT,TRBJ2-2,NA,TRBV19,NA
CAITAGGGGQPQHF,TGTGCCATCACCGCGGGGGGCGGGGGTCAGCCCCAGCATTTT,TRBJ1-5,NA,TRBV10-3,NA
CASSLVGGHNTEAFF,TGTGCCAGCAGCTTAGTGGGGGGTCATAACACTGAAGCTTTCTTT,TRBJ1-1,NA,TRBV7-2,once
CASSYGQALGSPLHF,TGTGCCAGCAGTTATGGGCAGGCCCTAGGTTCACCCCTCCACTTT,TRBJ1-6,NA,TRBV6-5,NA
CASRYGTSGHNEQFF,TGTGCCAGCAGATACGGGACTAGCGGTCACAATGAGCAGTTCTTC,TRBJ2-1,TRBD2,TRBV28,NA
CASSQDQSGAPLEQFF,TGTGCCAGCAGCCAAGACCAAAGCGGGGCTCCCCTTGAGCAGTTCTTC,TRBJ2-1,TRBD2,TRBV4-2,NA
CSLEGQGGYTF,TGCAGCTTAGAAGGACAGGGAGGCTACACCTTC,TRBJ1-2,TRBD1,TRBV29-1,once
CASSVSRVLRNSPLHF,TGTGCCAGCAGTGTTTCCAGGGTCCTACGAAATTCACCCCTCCACTTT,TRBJ1-6,NA,TRBV6-1,NA
CATSSSTDTQYF,TGTGCCACCTCTTCAAGCACAGATACGCAGTATTTT,TRBJ2-3,NA,TRBV12-3/TRBV12-4,NA
CATSAGTAYNEQFF,TGTGCCACCAGTGCGGGGACGGCTTACAATGAGCAGTTCTTC,TRBJ2-1,NA,TRBV24-1,NA
CASSQVIGHLTSTDTQYF,TGCGCCAGCAGCCAAGTGATTGGTCACCTAACTAGCACAGATACGCAGTATTTT,TRBJ2-3,NA,TRBV4-1,NA
CASNGGLQGARYGYTF,TGCGCCAGCAATGGGGGTTTGCAGGGGGCTCGGTATGGCTACACCTTC,TRBJ1-2,TRBD1,TRBV10-2,NA
CASSPGQEAYGYTF,TGTGCCAGCAGCCCCGGACAGGAAGCCTATGGCTACACCTTC,TRBJ1-2,TRBD1,TRBV5-4,NA
CASSGRGEGAEAFF,TGTGCCAGCAGCGGACGGGGGGAAGGGGCTGAAGCTTTCTTT,TRBJ1-1,NA,TRBV4-2,few
CASSTGNQGTEAFF,TGTGCCAGCAGCACGGGGAATCAGGGAACTGAAGCTTTCTTT,TRBJ1-1,NA,TRBV5-6,NA
CASSLEWEQYF,TGTGCCAGCAGCTTAGAGTGGGAGCAGTACTTC,TRBJ2-7,NA,TRBV11-2,once
CASSTQTGAEQYF,TGTGCCAGTAGTACCCAGACAGGGGCCGAGCAGTACTTC,TRBJ2-7,TRBD1,TRBV19,NA
CASSFAPQGGYGYTF,TGTGCCAGCAGTTTTGCCCCTCAGGGCGGCTATGGCTACACCTTC,TRBJ1-2,NA,TRBV27,few
CASSLRDRVYNEQFF,TGTGCCAGCAGCCTCCGGGACAGGGTTTACAATGAGCAGTTCTTC,TRBJ2-1,TRBD1,TRBV11-2,NA
CASTGQSRGNEQFF,TGCGCCAGCACAGGACAGAGCAGGGGCAATGAGCAGTTCTTC,TRBJ2-1,NA,TRBV5-1,NA
CSVSDGDRSPLHF,TGCAGCGTTAGTGACGGAGATCGGTCACCCCTCCACTTT,TRBJ1-6,NA,TRBV29-1,medium-sized
CASMGGLYTGELFF,TGTGCCAGCATGGGAGGTTTGTACACCGGGGAGCTGTTTTTT,TRBJ2-2,NA,TRBV27,NA
CASSSGTSGNPDTQYF,TGTGCCAGCAGTTCCGGGACTAGCGGGAATCCGGATACGCAGTATTTT,TRBJ2-3,TRBD2,TRBV28,NA
CASSWGQGSETQYF,TGTGCCAGCAGTTGGGGACAGGGCTCTGAGACCCAGTACTTC,TRBJ2-5,TRBD1,TRBV28,NA
CASRRSYEQYF,TGTGCCAGCCGAAGATCCTACGAGCAGTACTTC,TRBJ2-7,NA,TRBV28,NA
CASSLTGLYNSPLHF,TGTGCCAGCAGCCTTACAGGGTTATATAATTCACCCCTCCACTTT,TRBJ1-6,NA,TRBV28,medium-sized
CATSENTGPNTEAFF,TGTGCCACCAGTGAAAATACAGGGCCGAACACTGAAGCTTTCTTT,TRBJ1-1,NA,TRBV24-1,once
CASNLIPGSLTEAFF,TGTGCCAGCAACCTTATACCAGGGTCACTTACTGAAGCTTTCTTT,TRBJ1-1,NA,TRBV5-4,NA
CSAEGGRAFF,TGCAGTGCGGAGGGGGGGAGAGCTTTCTTT,TRBJ1-1,NA,TRBV20-1,NA
CASSRQGAYGYTF,TGTGCCAGCAGCCGACAGGGTGCCTATGGCTACACCTTC,TRBJ1-2,TRBD1,TRBV5-6,NA
CASSLTGVKTGELFF,TGCGCCAGCAGCCTGACAGGGGTAAAAACCGGGGAGCTGTTTTTT,TRBJ2-2,TRBD1,TRBV5-1,NA
CASSLEPGVAKNIQYF,TGCGCCAGCAGCTTGGAACCAGGTGTAGCCAAAAACATTCAGTACTTC,TRBJ2-4,NA,TRBV5-1,NA
CASSQSPRQPQHF,TGTGCCAGCAGCCAGTCCCCCAGGCAGCCCCAGCATTTT,TRBJ1-5,NA,TRBV12-3/TRBV12-4,NA
CAWSALGGRNTIYF,TGTGCCTGGAGCGCCCTCGGAGGGAGAAACACCATATATTTT,TRBJ1-3,NA,TRBV30,NA
CASSPTGRPQHF,TGTGCCAGCAGCCCCACGGGACGGCCCCAGCATTTT,TRBJ1-5,NA,TRBV27,NA
CASSQDSGSDQPQHF,TGTGCCAGCAGCCAAGATTCAGGGTCCGATCAGCCCCAGCATTTT,TRBJ1-5,NA,TRBV3-1/TRBV3-2,NA
CASRWQNTGELFF,TGTGCCAGCAGGTGGCAGAACACCGGGGAGCTGTTTTTT,TRBJ2-2,NA,TRBV2,NA
CASSLVQGDSPLHF,TGTGCCAGCAGCTTGGTACAGGGCGATTCACCCCTCCACTTT,TRBJ1-6,NA,TRBV5-8,NA
CASSEPHDGELFF,TGTGCCAGCAGTGAACCCCACGACGGGGAGCTGTTTTTT,TRBJ2-2,NA,TRBV2,NA
CASSHFRGGTEHRGELFF,TGTGCCAGCAGCCACTTTCGGGGGGGAACCGAACACCGGGGAGAGCTGTTTTTT,TRBJ2-2,TRBD2,TRBV7-9,NA
CASTLGTGFNEKLFF,TGTGCCAGCACTTTAGGGACAGGGTTTAATGAAAAACTGTTTTTT,TRBJ1-4,TRBD1,TRBV5-6,NA
CASSQGGGYTF,TGTGCCAGTAGCCAAGGAGGAGGCTACACCTTC,TRBJ1-2,NA,TRBV19,once
CASSLNRGNTEAFF,TGTGCCAGCAGCTTGAACAGGGGGAACACTGAAGCTTTCTTT,TRBJ1-1,TRBD1,TRBV5-4,NA
CASSATTNYGYTF,TGTGCCAGCAGCGCGACGACTAACTATGGCTACACCTTC,TRBJ1-2,NA,TRBV11-2,NA
CASSADRTRRGYTF,TGTGCCAGCAGCGCAGACAGGACACGTAGGGGCTACACCTTC,TRBJ1-2,NA,TRBV7-2,NA
CASGRRTFEAFF,TGTGCCAGCGGTCGTAGGACGTTTGAAGCTTTCTTT,TRBJ1-1,NA,TRBV28,NA
CASSSTRQAPGDTQYF,TGCGCCAGCAGTTCAACCAGACAAGCCCCTGGGGATACGCAGTATTTT,TRBJ2-3,NA,TRBV10-1,NA
CASSYRRGETQYF,TGTGCCAGCAGCTACCGGAGGGGAGAGACCCAGTACTTC,TRBJ2-5,NA,TRBV7-9,NA
CASSPRLSGVGTDTQYF,TGCGCCAGCAGCCCCCGTCTTAGCGGAGTTGGCACAGATACGCAGTATTTT,TRBJ2-3,NA,TRBV5-1,NA
CSASSGQWNTEAFF,TGCAGTGCTAGTTCCGGTCAGTGGAACACTGAAGCTTTCTTT,TRBJ1-1,NA,TRBV20-1,NA
CASSRRGALYGYTF,TGTGCCAGCAGCCGTCGGGGAGCCCTCTATGGCTACACCTTC,TRBJ1-2,NA,TRBV5-6,NA
CASRGYRGSSYEQYF,TGTGCCAGCCGGGGTTACAGGGGGAGCTCCTACGAGCAGTACTTC,TRBJ2-7,TRBD1,TRBV28,NA
CASSSKTSSYNEQFF,TGTGCCAGCAGTTCTAAAACTAGCTCCTACAATGAGCAGTTCTTC,TRBJ2-1,NA,TRBV27,NA